This T cell receptor beta chain was found in a study of T cell changes during pregnancy in multiple sclerosis. This table comes from immunoSEQ multiplex PCR, and its TCRdb copy is limited to in-frame clones, with some not included. This sample carries about 56,000 clones, around 87% of them seen once, and the ten largest clones take 5.3%. There are 13 residues in the CDR3. V was trimmed by 6 bases and J by 5 bases, leaving 12 bases between them. Per the germline V gene, CDR1 is WSHSY and CDR2 is SAAADI. The sample comprised peripheral blood from another person, used as feeder cells. This sequence was found in a human donor whose cells served as feeder cells for cultures in a pregnancy study. The chain recombines TRBV10-2 with TRBJ2-3; unclear D gene. DNA of the CDR3: TGCGCCAGCAGCCTACTTCCAGGAGATACGCAGTATTTT. Its protein product is CASSLLPGDTQYF.